One sample yielded the 2 T cell receptor beta chains listed below, sequenced in a study of blood T cell repertoires in COVID-19 (TCRdb year 2020). Library preparation used the immunoSEQ multiplex PCR assay. The clones in this table, taken by TCRdb from immuneACCESS, are in-frame only. Not every clone is retained; where verified, under half of the shortfall comes from an unresolved V gene, and the cause of the rest is unknown. This sample is represented by about 210,000 clones; about 92% of them were singletons. 1.2% of the sample rests with the top ten. Sequencing was performed on peripheral blood. Every receptor here comes from a man younger than 45 with acute or convalescent COVID-19.

The chain recombines TRBV28 with TRBJ2-1; the D gene is possibly TRBD2 (5 bases). Germline lookup yields CDR1 MDHEN and CDR2 SYDVKM. V lost 4 bases, J lost 0 bases, and 16 bases lay in between. There are 17 residues in the CDR3. This chain's CDR3 is CASSSQRGFSSYNEQFF. The CDR3 nucleotides read TGTGCCAGCAGTTCCCAACGGGGTTTTAGCTCCTACAATGAGCAGTTCTTC. The whole variable domain, remainder taken from reference TRBV28 and TRBJ2-1, is DVKVTQSSRYLVKRTGEKVFLECVQDMDHENMFWYRQDPGLGLRLIYFSYDVKMKEKGDIPEGYSVSREKKERFSLILESASTNQTSMYLCASSSQRGFSSYNEQFFGPGTRLTVL.

Details on this clone: In the same sample, other DNA sequences code for this CDR3. The chain is built from TRBV14 and TRBJ2-7, with TRBD1 matching over 10 bases. This CDR3 is built from 14 residues. Trimming at V came to 4 bases and at J to 3 bases, leaving 3 bases not matched to a gene. The germline CDR1 and CDR2 sequences are SGHDN and FVKESK. The CDR3 DNA sequence: TGTGCCAGCAGCCCCGGACAGGGGGTCTACGAGCAGTACTTC. As protein: CASSPGQGVYEQYF.